The rows below give T cell receptor beta chains drawn from one sample of a study of Graves' ophthalmopathy and Graves' hyperthyroidism. TCRdb redid the calling of the multiplex PCR reads with MiXCR, one entry per CDR3 protein. In the table there are roughly 1.1 million distinct CDR3 sequences, roughly two fifths of which are singletons. Sequencing was carried out using peripheral blood or thyroid tissue (not recorded which). Receptors were obtained from an adult man with Graves' hyperthyroidism. Each CDR3 is given with its conserved first and last residue. Each record gives: D gene, J gene, V gene, clone size, CDR3 DNA, CDR3 protein. A D gene is named only where the DNA matches it firmly. Clone size, where shown, is once, few, many, or a class for clones that have expanded.

>TRBD1|TRBJ1-6|TRBV25-1|.
TGTGCCAGCCAAAAGACAGGGTTTAACTCACCCCTCCACTTT
CASQKTGFNSPLHF
>.|TRBJ1-2|TRBV7-9|.
TGTGCCAGCAGCCACCCTCCGATGGGAGGCTACACCTTC
CASSHPPMGGYTF
>TRBD2|TRBJ2-2|TRBV7-3|many
TGTGCCAGCAGCTTATCCCCTAGCGGGCGGAACACCGGGGAGCTGTTTTTT
CASSLSPSGRNTGELFF
>.|TRBJ1-6|TRBV10-3|.
TGTGCCATCAGTGAGACCGGGACGGGGAATTCACCCCTCCACTTT
CAISETGTGNSPLHF
>.|TRBJ1-3|TRBV25-1|many
TGTGCCAGCAGTGAACGGGGGCCTTCCCGGGGAAACACCATATATTTT
CASSERGPSRGNTIYF
>TRBD1|TRBJ1-3|TRBV7-9|few
TGTGCCAGCAGCTTAGGACCGGGACAGACTGGAAACACCATATATTTT
CASSLGPGQTGNTIYF
>.|TRBJ1-2|TRBV4-2|many
TGTGCCAGCAGCCAAGATCTGGGACTGATGTATGGCTACACCTTC
CASSQDLGLMYGYTF
>TRBD1|TRBJ1-4|TRBV12-3/TRBV12-4|few
TGTGCCAGCACCAAAGACAGGGCAGCTAATGAAAAACTGTTTTTT
CASTKDRAANEKLFF
>.|TRBJ1-1|TRBV9|many
TGTGCCAGCAGCGTAGAAGGTGAGATGAACACTGAAGCTTTCTTT
CASSVEGEMNTEAFF
>TRBD2|TRBJ2-7|TRBV20-1|.
TGCAGTGCTAAAGTGTGGACTAGGGGCGTCTACGAGCAGTACTTC
CSAKVWTRGVYEQYF
>.|TRBJ2-7|TRBV7-2|many
TGTGCCAGCAGCTCTCAGGGGGGGATGTACGAGCAGTACTTC
CASSSQGGMYEQYF
>.|TRBJ2-6|TRBV7-2|.
TGTGCCAGCAAGGACCTGACTTTC
CASKDLTF
>.|TRBJ1-6|TRBV30|.
TGTGCCTGGAGTGTAACCGGTATCCTTAATTCACCCCTCCACTTT
CAWSVTGILNSPLHF
>.|TRBJ2-7|TRBV12-3/TRBV12-4|many
TGTGCCAGCAGCTCCGGGCCCTGGGGCTACGAGCAGTACTTC
CASSSGPWGYEQYF
>TRBD2|TRBJ2-3|TRBV9|.
TGTGCCGGCAGCTCGACCCTAGCGGCAAGCACAGATACGCAGTATTTT
CAGSSTLAASTDTQYF
>.|TRBJ1-2|TRBV29-1|many
TGCAGCGTTGAAGGTTGGGGGGAGGGCTATGGCTACACCTTC
CSVEGWGEGYGYTF
>TRBD2|TRBJ2-6|TRBV27|.
TGTGCCAGCAGTTTAGTCGGCGGGAGGGCCACTGGGGCCAACGTCCTGACTTTC
CASSLVGGRATGANVLTF
>.|TRBJ1-5|TRBV7-9|many
TGTGCCAGCAGACCTACAGTTAACAATCAGCCCCAGCATTTT
CASRPTVNNQPQHF
>.|TRBJ1-6|TRBV7-9|.
TGTGCCAGCAGCTTAGCGCTCCACTTT
CASSLALHF
>.|TRBJ2-7|TRBV7-2|.
TGTGCCAGCAGCTTAATTGGTCCGAGACTCCTGACTACCTACGAGCAGTACTTC
CASSLIGPRLLTTYEQYF
>TRBD2|TRBJ2-7|TRBV7-2|many
TGTGCCAGCAGACTAGCGGGGGCGTCCTACGAGCAGTACTTC
CASRLAGASYEQYF
>.|TRBJ2-5|TRBV24-1|.
TGTGCCACCAGTGATTCAGCCGCCAGGGAGACCCAGTACTTC
CATSDSAARETQYF
>.|TRBJ1-5|TRBV2|.
TGTGCCAGCAGAGACGGGACTAATAGCAATCAGCCCCAGCATTTT
CASRDGTNSNQPQHF
>.|TRBJ1-1|TRBV12-3/TRBV12-4|many
TGTGCCAGCAGTTTCAGGCAGCGCACTGAAGCTTTCTTT
CASSFRQRTEAFF
>.|TRBJ1-2|TRBV4-1|many
TGCGCCAGCAGCCAAGGGCGCGACAACCCCATCTATGGCTACACCTTC
CASSQGRDNPIYGYTF
>.|TRBJ2-5|TRBV19|.
TGTGCCAGTAGCCCGACGGCAGGGTTGGAGACCCAGTACTTC
CASSPTAGLETQYF
>.|TRBJ2-7|TRBV11-2|few
TGTGCCAGCAGCCACAATCAGGGTTACGAGCAGTACTTC
CASSHNQGYEQYF
>TRBD1|TRBJ1-2|TRBV29-1|many
TGCAGCGTTGAAACGGACAGGGTGGATGGCTACACCTTC
CSVETDRVDGYTF
>TRBD2|TRBJ2-5|TRBV20-1|.
TGCAGTGCTAGCCGACTAGCGGAAGAGACCCAGTACTTC
CSASRLAEETQYF
>.|TRBJ2-2|TRBV6-5|once
TGTGCCAGCAGTTATGTTCCGGAGCTACTCGGGTCCACCGGGGAGCTGTTTTTT
CASSYVPELLGSTGELFF
>.|TRBJ1-3|TRBV4-3|.
TGCGCCAGCAGCCAAGATTTGCACTCTGGAAACACCATATATTTT
CASSQDLHSGNTIYF
>TRBD2|TRBJ2-5|TRBV15|.
TGTGCCACGCGGACTAGCGGGAGTCGGCCGGAGACCCAGTACTTC
CATRTSGSRPETQYF
>TRBD2|TRBJ2-3|TRBV15|.
TGTGCCACCAGCAGAGGGACTAGAGGAACAGATACGCAGTATTTT
CATSRGTRGTDTQYF
>.|TRBJ2-7|TRBV2|.
TGTGCCAGCAGTGTACACGGCGAGCAGTACTTC
CASSVHGEQYF
>TRBD1|TRBJ1-1|TRBV10-3|.
TGTGCCAGCAGCTGGGACAGGTTTTTGAACACTGAAGCTTTCTTT
CASSWDRFLNTEAFF
>TRBD2|TRBJ2-3|TRBV7-2|.
TGTGCCAGCAGACCAGGTGGCGGGAGAGAGGTGTATTTT
CASRPGGGREVYF
>.|TRBJ2-6|TRBV28|.
TGTGCCAGCAGCAAACAGGGTGCTGGGGCCAACGTCCTGACTTTC
CASSKQGAGANVLTF
>TRBD1|TRBJ2-5|TRBV2|many
TGTGCCAGCAGTGCCACACAGGGGCAAGAGACCCAGTACTTC
CASSATQGQETQYF
>.|TRBJ1-6|TRBV9|once
TGTGCCAGCAGCCCAGGACGGGGTCACACCTATAATTCACCCCTCCACTTT
CASSPGRGHTYNSPLHF
>.|TRBJ1-1|TRBV6-6|.
TGTGCCAGCAGTCACGGCATGAACACTGAAGCTTTCTTT
CASSHGMNTEAFF
>TRBD2|TRBJ2-7|TRBV13|many
TGTGCCAGCAGCGCCCAGGGACTAGCGGTTACCTACGAGCAGTACTTC
CASSAQGLAVTYEQYF
>.|TRBJ1-3|TRBV7-2|.
TGTGCCAGCAGCCCGGTCGCCGGAAACACCATATATTTT
CASSPVAGNTIYF
>.|TRBJ2-5|TRBV7-9|.
TGTGCTAGCAGCTTGCAGCGGTTGGAGACCCAGTACTTC
CASSLQRLETQYF
>.|TRBJ2-5|TRBV7-8|many
TGTGCCAGCAGTGCCGGGACTTGGGCGGAGACCCAGTACTTC
CASSAGTWAETQYF
>TRBD1|TRBJ1-4|TRBV12-3/TRBV12-4|few
TGTGCCAGCAGCCGGACAGGGGGGAGAACTAATGAAAAACTGTTTTTT
CASSRTGGRTNEKLFF